Each of the 13 T cell receptor beta chains below was sequenced from the same sample in a study of HIV-infected patients and healthy controls. About 500 ng RNA was reverse transcribed with alpha and beta constant-region primers. Alpha and beta chain libraries were made separately by chain-specific third strand synthesis with multiplexing indices. TCRdb fed the 5' RACE reads into MiXCR, producing one record per CDR3 protein. The repertoire includes about 5,100 distinct CDR3 sequences, roughly 8.5% of them detected once, and about 23% sits in the top ten. Roughly three months, about 14 weeks, into antiretroviral therapy, follow-up blood was collected. All unsorted peripheral T cells were captured because whole blood was used without fractionation. This material consisted of blood, taken during antiretroviral therapy. The receptors were sampled from an adult with HIV infection.

This clonotype ranks as medium-sized (0.01 to 0.1%). The CDR3 nucleotides are TGTGCCAGTAGGATCTCTGGGGCCAACGTCCTGACTTTC. Translating gives CASRISGANVLTF. This sequence joins TRBV19 and TRBJ2-6, with unresolved D. The CDR3 has 13 residues. Per the germline V gene, CDR1 is LNHDA and CDR2 is SQIVND (reference sequence). Trimming removed 6 bases from V and 0 bases from J, with 3 bases in between.

This clonotype was seen ten or more times. This rearrangement joins TRBV11-2 to TRBJ2-7, with D hard to call. V lost 4 bases and J 10 bases, leaving 14 bases between the germline ends. The CDR3 totals 12 residues. CDR1 is SGHAT and CDR2 is FQNNGV in the germline V gene. Written as DNA, the CDR3 is TGTGCCAGCAGCTCTAGTGCCCTCGTACAGTACTTC. Amino acids: CASSSSALVQYF.

This chain connects TRBV7-2 to TRBJ1-5, with D uncertain. Germline V gene data show CDR1 as SGHTA and CDR2 as FQGNSA. This CDR3 region has 12 residues. V was shortened by 5 bases and J by 4 bases, with 6 bases between the two germline ends. Written as DNA, the CDR3 is TGTGCCAGCAGCCCCCGGAATCAGCCCCAGCATTTT. It codes for CASSPRNQPQHF.

The sample holds many counts of this clonotype. This chain links TRBV18 with TRBJ2-7; TRBD1 agrees at 9 bases. CDR1 and CDR2 (germline): KGHSH, LQKENI. This CDR3 region has 13 residues. With 3 bases clipped from V and 7 bases from J, the junction kept 4 bases outside the gene matches. The CDR3 nucleotides read TGTGCCAGCTCACCTGGGACAGGGTCGGAGCAGTACTTC. This sequence encodes CASSPGTGSEQYF.

At least ten counts were recorded for this clonotype. The genes are TRBV15 and TRBJ2-3, with D perhaps TRBD1 (6 bases). CDR3 size: 15 residues. Germline V gives CDR1 LNHNV, CDR2 YYDKDF (reference sequence). The V gene lost 6 bases and the J gene lost 4 bases, with 17 bases spanning the gap. CDR3 DNA sequence: TGTGCCACCAGACAGGGCAGAGTATCCTCAGATACGCAGTATTTT. Residues: CATRQGRVSSDTQYF.

The sample holds many counts of this clonotype. The V and J genes are TRBV7-2 and TRBJ2-2; 9 bases are shared with TRBD2. The trim removed 3 bases at V and 3 bases at J, leaving 2 bases unmatched. Germline CDR1 and CDR2: SGHTA and FQGNSA. The CDR3 contains 15 residues. For the CDR3, the DNA is TGTGCCAGCAGCTTGAGACTAGCGGACACCGGGGAGCTGTTTTTT. Translation gives CASSLRLADTGELFF.

Ten or more counts support this clonotype. The rearrangement joins TRBV6-1 to TRBJ1-5; possible D gene TRBD1, 5 bases. The length of the CDR3 is 16 residues. Germline loops: CDR1 MNHNS, CDR2 SASEGT. V was trimmed by 7 bases and J by 0 bases, leaving 16 bases between them. The CDR3 reads CASTQGQTNSNQPQHF. CDR3 coding DNA: TGTGCCAGCACCCAAGGACAAACGAATAGCAATCAGCCCCAGCATTTT.

In its sample, this clonotype was seen once. J is TRBJ2-7 and V is TRBV20-1, with TRBD2 as a possible D gene (6 bases). Germline V gives CDR1 DFQATT, CDR2 SNEGSKA (reference sequence). The CDR3 sequence is 16 residues long. V lost 0 bases, J lost 2 bases, and 17 bases lay in between. CDR3: CSARDDGLLGPYEQYF. The CDR3 DNA follows: TGCAGTGCTAGAGACGACGGACTATTGGGGCCCTACGAGCAGTACTTC.

The sample holds many counts of this clonotype. This chain connects TRBV4-1 to TRBJ2-6, with 7 bases that match TRBD1. V gave up 0 bases and J gave up 2 bases; unmatched junction bases: 13. This CDR3 is built from 20 residues. Germline V CDR1 and CDR2: MGHRA, YSYEKL. The CDR3 DNA sequence: TGCGCCAGCAGCCAAGATCCGAGACAGGGCCCCCCAGCTGGGGCCAACGTCCTGACTTTC. Encoded protein: CASSQDPRQGPPAGANVLTF.

There are many counts of this clonotype. The rearrangement links TRBV27 to TRBJ2-5; TRBD1 might be the D (5 bases). CDR1 MNHEY and CDR2 SMNVEV come from the germline V gene (reference sequence). V lost 1 base and J lost 5, with 11 bases in between. The CDR3 contains 14 residues. CDR3 in amino acids: CASSLWGPRETQYF. CDR3 DNA: TGTGCCAGCAGTTTATGGGGCCCTCGGGAGACCCAGTACTTC.

This clonotype appeared many times. The chain couples TRBV4-3 to TRBJ1-2; possibly TRBD1 for D (6 bases). V was pared by 2 bases and J by 0 bases, with 10 bases between. CDR1 LGHNA and CDR2 YSLEER come from the germline V gene. CDR3 length: 15 residues. This CDR3 reads CASSQLQGANYGYTF. In nucleotides, the CDR3 is TGCGCCAGCAGCCAACTACAGGGAGCTAACTATGGCTACACCTTC.

V gene TRBV7-2 combines with J gene TRBJ2-5; D is perhaps TRBD1 (6 bases). V lost 6 bases and J lost 4, with 18 bases in between. Germline V gene data show CDR1 as SGHTA and CDR2 as FQGNSA. CDR3 size: 15 residues. CDR3: CASSLGWDTRETQYF. In nucleotides, the CDR3 is TGTGCCAGCAGTTTGGGGTGGGACACGCGAGAGACCCAGTACTTC.

This clonotype was seen many times. The chain couples TRBV29-1 to TRBJ2-7; a weak D match, TRBD2 (5 bases). Per germline, CDR1 SQVTM and CDR2 ANQGSEA. The V and J ends lost 7 bases and 4 bases respectively, with 17 bases between them. The CDR3 has 13 amino acids. The CDR3 DNA sequence: TGCAGCGCAGTGGCGGGCGGGCCTTACGAGCAGTACTTC. Translating it yields CSAVAGGPYEQYF.